These 5 T cell receptor beta chains were all obtained from the same sample, sequenced in a study. Each CDR3 protein is one row after TCRdb ran MiXCR on the RT-PCR reads. The profile shows more than 600,000 distinct CDR3 sequences, over 12% of them singletons. The sequenced sample consisted of memory CD4+ T cells from blood. All receptors derive from a female donor in good health, serving as a healthy control.

Only a few counts were recorded for this clonotype. CDR3 DNA sequence: TGTGCCAGCTCACGACTGGGAGGGCGTGACTATGGCTACACCTTC. It is translated as CASSRLGGRDYGYTF. The rearrangement links TRBV18 to TRBJ1-2; D is undetermined. Trimming removed 4 bases at V and 3 bases at J, with 15 bases between. The germline gives CDR1 KGHSH, CDR2 LQKENI. This CDR3 has 15 residues. Looking up the rest from reference TRBV18 and TRBJ1-2 gives the full variable domain: NAGVMQNPRHLVRRRGQEARLRCSPMKGHSHVYWYRQLPEEGLKFMVYLQKENIIDESGMPKERFSAEFPKEGPSILRIQQVVRGDSAAYFCASSRLGGRDYGYTFGSGTRLTVV.

This clonotype was observed a handful of times. V and J are TRBV20-1 and TRBJ2-5; 15 bases fit TRBD2. Germline loops: CDR1 DFQATT, CDR2 SNEGSKA (reference sequence). V lost 5 bases, J lost 5 bases, and 15 bases stayed unmatched. The CDR3 has 18 amino acids. CDR3 amino acids: CSAPPGWTSGRAGETQYF. CDR3 DNA sequence: TGCAGTGCTCCACCCGGTTGGACTAGCGGGAGGGCCGGGGAGACCCAGTACTTC.

This clonotype showed up just a few times. The V and J genes are TRBV4-3 and TRBJ2-2, with 7 bases identical to TRBD1. Germline V gene sequence: CDR1 LGHNA, CDR2 YSLEER. J was trimmed by 4 bases and V by 4 bases; bases with no gene match: 6. This CDR3 comprises 15 residues. CDR3 region: CASSPRGQGTGELFF. In nucleotides, the CDR3 is TGCGCCAGCAGCCCGAGGGGGCAGGGCACCGGGGAGCTGTTTTTT.

This clonotype was counted between two and nine times. The CDR3 is CASREPPGRSFAEAFF. The CDR3 DNA reads TGTGCCAGCAGGGAACCCCCGGGACGTTCTTTCGCTGAAGCTTTCTTT. The genes are TRBV6-5 and TRBJ1-1; D perhaps matches TRBD1 (5 bases). Germline values: CDR1 MNHEY, CDR2 SVGAGI. There are 16 residues in the CDR3. Trimming pared 6 bases from V and 6 bases from J, leaving 23 bases between.

This clonotype was found a few times. The chain is built from TRBV9 and TRBJ1-5, with 7 bases fitting TRBD1. The V segment lost 4 bases and the J segment 2 bases; nucleotides outside the gene matches: 12. CDR1 is SGDLS, CDR2 YYNGEE, per germline. The CDR3 is made up of 17 amino acids. The DNA for the CDR3 is TGTGCCAGCAGCCCCCGACAGGGAAGATTTGGCAATCAGCCCCAGCATTTT. It translates to CASSPRQGRFGNQPQHF.